The T cell receptor beta chain under discussion was sequenced for a study of cytomegalovirus exposure and HLA in healthy donors. 60 Vbeta and 13 Jbeta primers were used in PCR. Data came from immunoSEQ multiplex PCR; TCRdb stores just in-frame clones and leaves some out. The sample lists about 240,000 clones; about 81% were seen once. Trimming took 3 bases from V and 0 from J, leaving 11 bases between them. Germline-derived CDR1 and CDR2 are LNHDA and SQIVND (reference sequence). The CDR3 has 15 amino acids. The sample was PBMCs. The source of this sequence is a woman in her thirties or forties in good health and CMV-seropositive. The genes are TRBV19 and TRBJ1-1, with D possibly TRBD1 on 6 matching bases. CDR3 loop: CASSIRGAMNTEAFF. CDR3 in DNA: TGTGCCAGTAGTATCAGGGGTGCCATGAACACTGAAGCTTTCTTT.